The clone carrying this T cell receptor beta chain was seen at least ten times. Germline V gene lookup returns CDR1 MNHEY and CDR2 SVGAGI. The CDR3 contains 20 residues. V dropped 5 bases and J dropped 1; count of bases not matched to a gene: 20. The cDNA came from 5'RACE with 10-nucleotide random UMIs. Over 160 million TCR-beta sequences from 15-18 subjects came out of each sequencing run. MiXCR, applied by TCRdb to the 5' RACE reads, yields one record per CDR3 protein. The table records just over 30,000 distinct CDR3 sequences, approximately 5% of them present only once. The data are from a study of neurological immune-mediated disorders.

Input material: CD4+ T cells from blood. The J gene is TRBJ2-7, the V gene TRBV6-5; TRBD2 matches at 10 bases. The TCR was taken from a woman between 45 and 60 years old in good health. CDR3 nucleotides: TGTGCCAGCAGTCCGTTTCTTACTAGCGGGAAAGGGTTGGAGTCCTACGAGCAGTACTTC. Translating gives CASSPFLTSGKGLESYEQYF.